What follows describes a single TCR beta chain. The V gene lost 5 bases and the J gene lost 6 bases, with 16 bases spanning the gap. Germline CDR1 SGHVS, CDR2 FNYEAQ. CDR3 size: 15 residues. Study processing details: By means of reference gene primer amplification, nucleated cell counts were estimated. The repertoire was sequenced with immunoSEQ multiplex PCR; TCRdb's copy has only in-frame clones and lacks some. That table supplies the V and J calls and clone size; D and trimming were determined from the DNA. This sample has 250,000 or so clones; 65% to 85% occur once, and the top ten carry 1.5%. This record comes from a study of blood T cell repertoires in COVID-19. About the study: The United States, Italy and Spain provided the acute and convalescent COVID-19 samples.

The receptor comes from a middle-aged woman who had recovered from COVID-19. This chain connects TRBV7-6 to TRBJ1-4, with unresolved D. The sample was peripheral blood. CDR3 bases: TGTGCCAGCAGCCCTAGAGTCGGGTTAGATGAAAAACTGTTTTTT. This codes for CASSPRVGLDEKLFF.